Listed here are 8 T cell receptor beta chains from one sample, sequenced in a study of shared clonotypes between healthy human individuals. TCRdb's copy holds only in-frame clones and misses some; the assay was immunoSEQ multiplex PCR. The table includes about 2.2 million clones, about 92% detected once. Terminally differentiated effector memory CD45RA+ cells were excluded by CCR7 positive selection of CD45RO-negative cells. Material for sequencing was naive CD8+ T cells from PBMCs. These TCRs come from a man aged 18 to 29 in good health. Some clones in this sample may be carry-over from other donors' samples.

The gene calls are TRBV10-2 and TRBJ1-2; 11 bases are shared with TRBD1. V was clipped by 1 base and J by 8 bases; unmatched bases: 3. CDR1 WSHSY and CDR2 SAAADI come from the germline V gene. The CDR3 is 14 residues long. The CDR3: CASSEWTGGGGYTF. The CDR3 DNA follows: TGCGCCAGCAGTGAGTGGACAGGGGGCGGCGGCTACACCTTC.

The chain has TRBV6-1 and TRBJ2-2; 9 bases match TRBD2. Germline V CDR1 and CDR2: MNHNS, SASEGT. V trimming: 2 bases; J trimming: 2 bases; junction bases outside the gene matches: 9. There are 18 residues in the CDR3. For the CDR3, the DNA is TGTGCCAGCAGTGAACCCCTGAGGCTAGCGGGAAACACCGGGGAGCTGTTTTTT. This sequence encodes CASSEPLRLAGNTGELFF.

Only one count was recorded for this clone. This sequence joins TRBV19 and TRBJ2-7, with a tentative D call TRBD2 (8 bases). The CDR3 runs to 17 residues. The V gene's germline CDR1 is LNHDA and CDR2 SQIVND (reference sequence). V lost 5 bases, J lost 0 bases, and 20 bases lay in between. CDR3 nucleotides: TGTGCCAGTAGTCCAGGGACAGCGGGGGCGAGCTCCTACGAGCAGTACTTC. As protein: CASSPGTAGASSYEQYF.

As for this clone: The same CDR3 is also encoded by other DNA sequences in this sample. The chain carries TRBV7-9 and TRBJ2-1, with D perhaps matching TRBD1 (5 bases). The CDR3 extends over 13 amino acids. The germline gives CDR1 SEHNR, CDR2 FQNEAQ (reference sequence). The germline V and J ends were trimmed by 1 base and 7 bases, with 8 bases remaining between them. The CDR3 reads CASSLVGVNEQFF. CDR3 DNA: TGTGCCAGCAGCTTAGTAGGGGTAAATGAGCAGTTCTTC.

This clone showed up just a few times. This chain links TRBV5-1 with TRBJ1-1; TRBD1 aligns across 7 bases. Germline assignment: CDR1 SGHRS and CDR2 YFSETQ. With V trimmed by 0 bases and J by 0 bases, 5 bases remained unmatched. This CDR3 spans 16 amino acids. CDR3 sequence reads: CASSLGEDRMNTEAFF. DNA for the CDR3: TGCGCCAGCAGCTTGGGGGAGGACAGGATGAACACTGAAGCTTTCTTT.

A word on this clone: Other DNA sequences from this sample encode an identical CDR3 as well. V usage is TRBV5-6 and J usage is TRBJ2-3; 9 nucleotides agree with TRBD2. CDR1 is SGHDT and CDR2 is YYEEEE in the germline V gene. Trimming at V came to 3 bases and at J to 1 base, leaving 6 bases not matched to a gene. This CDR3 contains 16 residues. The CDR3 bases are TGTGCCAGCAGCTCTTCAGCGGGAGGCCGCACAGATACGCAGTATTTT. Protein: CASSSSAGGRTDTQYF.

About this clone itself: Other DNA sequences from this sample encode an identical CDR3 as well. The V call is TRBV19, the J call TRBJ2-1; 8 nucleotides align to TRBD1. Trimming took 3 bases from V and 6 from J; bases not matched to a gene: 1. The CDR3 length is 13 residues. Germline V gene sequence: CDR1 LNHDA, CDR2 SQIVND (reference sequence). The CDR3 loop is CASSIDRGNEQFF. The CDR3 coding sequence is TGTGCCAGTAGTATCGACAGGGGCAATGAGCAGTTCTTC.

The chain joins TRBV29-1 to TRBJ2-5, with D perhaps given as TRBD1 or TRBD2 (5 bases each). The CDR3 contains 14 residues. V was clipped by 3 bases and J by 5 bases, with 16 bases between them. Germline V gene lookup returns CDR1 SQVTM and CDR2 ANQGSEA. The CDR3 DNA reads TGCAGCGTTGAGCCGGGACCCCGGGTGGAGACCCAGTACTTC. The encoded protein is CSVEPGPRVETQYF.